This record concerns one TCR beta chain sequence. Antigen unknown. The data originate from a study of CD8 T cells in ankylosing spondylitis. 5'-RACE, quantitative and with molecular barcodes, yielded the TCR beta libraries. TCRdb called the 5' RACE reads again in MiXCR, with one record for every CDR3 protein. The sample yields around 140,000 distinct CDR3 sequences, 15% to 20% seen once. Germline loops: CDR1 SEHNR, CDR2 FQNEAQ (reference sequence). The V and J ends lost 5 bases and 8 bases respectively, with 13 bases between them. The CDR3 covers 13 residues. Study-wide results and caveats: Researchers reportedly found disease-linked clones significantly enriched in matched ankylosing spondylitis synovial fluid. Reactive arthritis synovial fluid and blood were previously reported to contain some motif variants. A TCR beta motif made of fewer than ten highly homologous variants seemed typical of ankylosing spondylitis blood.

The V gene is TRBV7-9, the J gene TRBJ2-1, with D perhaps TRBD2 (7 bases). This receptor was obtained from a male donor with ankylosing spondylitis. The sample was blood, either unsorted or a sorted T cell fraction (not recorded which). CDR3 region: CASSPPGGYEQFF. Here the CDR3 DNA reads TGTGCCAGCAGCCCCCCGGGGGGCTATGAGCAGTTCTTC.